Listed here are 11 T cell receptor beta chains from one sample, sequenced in a study of glioma-infiltrating T cells after dendritic cell vaccination. Repertoires were generated with immunoSEQ multiplex PCR, while TCRdb's copy carries only in-frame clones and drops some. The table records 80,000 to 95,000 clones, around 85% of them present only once. Sample: blood, taken before dendritic cell vaccination. These receptors came from a human donor with glioblastoma.

The chain combines TRBV4-2 with TRBJ1-2; D is possibly TRBD1 (6 bases). Germline V lookup: CDR1 LGHNA, CDR2 YNFKEQ. V was cut by 0 bases and J by 6 bases, with 20 bases left in between. The length of the CDR3 is 17 residues. CDR3 protein: CASSQDKYGGADDGYTF. CDR3 sequence (DNA): TGTGCCAGCAGCCAAGATAAGTATGGGGGGGCTGATGATGGCTACACCTTC.

The genes are TRBV18 and TRBJ1-2; D is unclear. The CDR3 runs to 15 residues. The germline V gene has CDR1 KGHSH and CDR2 LQKENI. With 0 bases removed from V and 1 base from J, the gap between germline ends came to 9 bases. The CDR3 region is CASSPPTGDNYGYTF. CDR3 DNA sequence: TGTGCCAGCTCACCACCGACGGGAGATAACTATGGCTACACCTTC.

V is TRBV13 and J is TRBJ2-7, with 16 bases fitting TRBD2. The CDR3 is made up of 17 amino acids. The ends lost 4 bases at V and 4 bases at J; junction bases unmatched: 7. CDR1 and CDR2 from the germline V gene are PRHDT and FYEKMQ (reference sequence). The DNA of the CDR3 is TGTGCCAGCAGCTCCGCCGGGACTAGCGGGAGGGTGTACGAGCAGTACTTC. It translates to CASSSAGTSGRVYEQYF.

The V gene is TRBV28, the J gene TRBJ2-3; 7 nucleotides line up with TRBD2. Germline V gene data show CDR1 as MDHEN and CDR2 as SYDVKM. The CDR3 has 15 amino acids. J gave up 5 bases and V 6 bases, and 11 bases lay outside the gene matches. The CDR3 is CASSARGEGLDTQYF. In DNA form, the CDR3 reads TGTGCCAGCAGCGCTCGGGGGGAGGGTTTAGATACGCAGTATTTT.

The chain has TRBV19 and TRBJ1-3; possibly TRBD1 for D (6 bases). V gave up 10 bases and J gave up 4 bases, with 14 bases separating them. This CDR3 has 13 amino acids. Germline values: CDR1 LNHDA, CDR2 SQIVND (reference sequence). Here the CDR3 reads CATPDRSGNTIYF. CDR3 nucleotide sequence: TGTGCCACCCCGGACAGATCCGGAAACACCATATATTTT.

The chain is built from TRBV5-1 and TRBJ2-2; D unresolved. CDR1 and CDR2 from the germline V gene are SGHRS and YFSETQ. V was clipped by 9 bases and J by 6 bases, with 21 bases between them. The CDR3 consists of 15 residues. CDR3 bases: TGCGCCACCTCCCCACGGCTGGCGAGGTCCGGGGAGCTGTTTTTT. Its translation is CATSPRLARSGELFF.

V usage is TRBV2 and J usage is TRBJ2-1; D might be TRBD2 (5 bases). The CDR3 extends over 19 amino acids. Trimming removed 5 bases at V and 0 bases at J, with 23 bases between. Germline V CDR1 and CDR2: SNHLY, FYNNEI. The CDR3 sequence: CASSPQPGKAGSSYNEQFF. CDR3 nucleotide sequence: TGTGCCAGCAGTCCTCAACCCGGGAAAGCTGGAAGCTCCTACAATGAGCAGTTCTTC.

This chain joins TRBV18 and TRBJ2-1; 13 nucleotides align to TRBD2. V gave up 2 bases and J gave up 6 bases; unmatched junction bases: 4. The V gene's germline CDR1 is KGHSH and CDR2 LQKENI. The CDR3 sequence is 16 residues long. CDR3 sequence reads: CASSPRLAGGSNEQFF. As DNA, the CDR3 is TGTGCCAGCTCACCAAGACTAGCGGGGGGTTCCAATGAGCAGTTCTTC.

This clone was counted a few times. This sequence joins TRBV7-9 and TRBJ1-1; D remains unclear. V lost 5 bases and J 5 bases, leaving 15 bases between the germline ends. Germline lookup yields CDR1 SEHNR and CDR2 FQNEAQ (reference sequence). CDR3 length: 14 residues. Here the CDR3 DNA reads TGTGCCAGCAGCCTCACCTTTGGAGGGACTGAAGCTTTCTTT. This encodes CASSLTFGGTEAFF.

The chain links TRBV19 to TRBJ1-5; no reliable D call. The V gene's germline CDR1 is LNHDA and CDR2 SQIVND (reference sequence). The V and J ends lost 6 bases and 7 bases respectively, with 16 bases between them. CDR3 length: 14 residues. The CDR3 here is CASSLQRREQPQHF. CDR3 nucleotides: TGTGCCAGTAGCCTACAGAGACGGGAGCAGCCCCAGCATTTT. Full variable domain (missing parts from reference TRBV19 and TRBJ1-5): DGGITQSPKYLFRKEGQNVTLSCEQNLNHDAMYWYRQDPGQGLRLIYYSQIVNDFQKGDIAEGYSVSREKKESFPLTVTSAQKNPTAFYLCASSLQRREQPQHFGDGTRLSIL.

The genes are TRBV21-1 and TRBJ2-7; the D call TRBD2 from the table was never checked on the DNA. TRBV21-1 is given as a pseudogene. This CDR3 comprises 16 residues. CDR3 sequence reads: CASSSRGGGWNYEQYF. The CDR3 DNA reads TGTGCCAGCAGCTCCCGGGGGGGCGGGTGGAACTACGAGCAGTACTTC.